The present entry profiles one TCR beta chain with its context. What it binds is unknown. TCRbeta libraries were built with three rounds of nested PCR, modified from ARM-PCR. TCRdb fed the multiplex PCR reads into MiXCR, producing one record per CDR3 protein. The sample shows about 70,000 distinct CDR3 sequences, 73% of them seen only once. This record comes from a study of tumor and adjacent non-tumor tissue in lung cancer. Study background: The patients, around 11 men and four to six women, were about 30 to 76 with stage I to III disease. Study results and limitations: Significantly higher TCR diversity was found in tumor than normal lung. In normal lung, the top 100 clones were significantly more dominant than in tumor.

The template was RNA from unsorted bulk tissue. Chemotherapy-naive patients with new lung cancer underwent thoracic surgery in China, August–late 2014. The CDR3 runs 15 residues. CDR1 LNHDA and CDR2 SQIVND come from the germline V gene (reference sequence). J is TRBJ1-5 and V is TRBV19; 7 nucleotides line up with TRBD1. Gene TRBJ2-3 matches the end of the DNA better, so the J call may be wrong. The origin of this receptor is a man in his 60s with non-small cell lung cancer. The sequenced sample consisted of lung tumor tissue. The CDR3 DNA reads TGTGCCAGTAGTATGGGGACAGCTAGCAATCAGCCCCAGTATTTT. This codes for CASSMGTASNQPQYF.